Each of the 27 T cell receptor beta chains below was sequenced from the same sample in a study of CD8 T cells in ankylosing spondylitis. TCRdb passed the 5' RACE reads through MiXCR, listing each CDR3 protein once. The sample carries 250,000 or so distinct CDR3 sequences, 10% recorded once. The sample comprised blood, either unsorted or a sorted T cell fraction (not recorded which). The receptors here all came from a male donor with ankylosing spondylitis or in good health (not recorded which).

This clonotype was recorded at least ten times. The chain has TRBV30 and TRBJ1-5; D is ambiguous. The CDR3 has 15 residues. V lost 2 bases to trimming and J lost 2 bases, with 13 bases between them. Germline V gene lookup returns CDR1 GTSNPN and CDR2 SVGIG (reference sequence). Here the CDR3 reads CAWSFGTRGNQPQHF. Written as DNA, the CDR3 is TGTGCCTGGAGTTTCGGAACGAGGGGCAATCAGCCCCAGCATTTT.

This clonotype has a count of ten or more. This chain links TRBV30 with TRBJ2-3; D gene uncertain. Germline V CDR1 and CDR2: GTSNPN, SVGIG (reference sequence). Trimming left V 5 bases short and J 7 bases short, with 13 bases between. The length of the CDR3 is 12 residues. DNA for the CDR3: TGTGCCTGGCTCCTGAAGGGCAATACGCAGTATTTT. It codes for CAWLLKGNTQYF.

This clonotype was detected many times. V gene TRBV5-1 combines with J gene TRBJ2-2; possibly TRBD1 for D (6 bases). Germline V CDR1 and CDR2: SGHRS, YFSETQ. V lost 7 bases, J lost 7 bases, and 20 bases lay in between. This CDR3 region has 15 residues. The CDR3 bases are TGCGCCAGCCGGAGGATAGGGGGTCTCCTCGGGGAGCTGTTTTTT. Translating gives CASRRIGGLLGELFF.

This clonotype appeared a few times. The chain joins TRBV5-1 to TRBJ2-3, with D possibly TRBD1 on 5 matching bases. With 0 bases removed from V and 0 bases from J, the gap between germline ends came to 8 bases. Germline V gives CDR1 SGHRS, CDR2 YFSETQ. The CDR3 length is 15 residues. CDR3 sequence (DNA): TGCGCCAGCAGCTTGGATCCAGGGAGCACAGATACGCAGTATTTT. It encodes CASSLDPGSTDTQYF.

This clonotype was seen ten or more times. The rearrangement uses TRBV12-3 or TRBV12-4 and TRBJ1-1; TRBD1 matches at 8 bases. Trimming cost V 5 bases and J 10 bases; bases outside gene matches: 12. This CDR3 has 14 residues. The CDR3 sequence: CASSNTGGATRAFF. The CDR3 nucleotides read TGTGCCAGCAGTAACACAGGGGGTGCAACACGAGCTTTCTTT.

This clonotype was observed a few times. V gene TRBV7-9 combines with J gene TRBJ1-5; D not resolved. The CDR3 loop spans 14 amino acids. Trimming shortened V by 4 bases and J by 3 bases, and 10 bases separated the two germline ends. Germline V gene data show CDR1 as SEHNR and CDR2 as FQNEAQ (reference sequence). CDR3 residues: CASSSWADNQPQHF. In DNA form, the CDR3 reads TGTGCCAGCAGCTCTTGGGCAGACAATCAGCCCCAGCATTTT.

This clonotype was recorded at least ten times. V usage is TRBV10-3 and J usage is TRBJ1-4; TRBD1 might be the D (5 bases). The V gene's germline CDR1 is ENHRY and CDR2 SYGVKD. The germline V and J ends were trimmed by 0 bases and 7 bases, with 9 bases remaining between them. This CDR3 is 14 amino acids long. CDR3 coding DNA: TGTGCCATCAGTGAGTCGACAGTGACTGAAAAACTGTTTTTT. It translates to CAISESTVTEKLFF.

The chain is built from TRBV10-3 and TRBJ2-1; unclear D gene. This CDR3 spans 13 amino acids. Germline CDR1 reads ENHRY; CDR2 reads SYGVKD. Deletions cut 4 bases from V and 0 bases from J, with 4 bases between. The CDR3 here is CAISGISYNEQFF. In DNA, the CDR3 is TGTGCCATCAGTGGGATCTCCTACAATGAGCAGTTCTTC.

This clonotype was seen at least ten times. The rearrangement links TRBV5-1 to TRBJ1-1; TRBD1 matches 8 bases. The V segment lost 7 bases and the J segment 1 base; nucleotides outside the gene matches: 12. There are 16 residues in the CDR3. Germline assignment: CDR1 SGHRS and CDR2 YFSETQ. CDR3 sequence: CASDPGQATPNTEAFF. The CDR3 nucleotides are TGCGCCAGCGACCCGGGACAGGCTACTCCGAACACTGAAGCTTTCTTT.

The V and J genes are TRBV7-2 and TRBJ1-2; the D gene is possibly TRBD1 (6 bases). V gave up 5 bases and J gave up 7 bases, with 20 bases separating them. Germline-derived CDR1 and CDR2 are SGHTA and FQGNSA. The CDR3 totals 15 residues. CDR3 loop: CASSLHIATGGGYTF. The CDR3 nucleotides are TGTGCCAGCAGCCTCCACATAGCGACAGGCGGTGGCTACACCTTC.

This clonotype was recorded at least ten times. The chain uses TRBV5-6 and TRBJ2-2; D not certain. The CDR3 is 13 amino acids. Germline V gene sequence: CDR1 SGHDT, CDR2 YYEEEE. Deletions cut 2 bases from V and 9 bases from J, with 11 bases between. CDR3 bases: TGTGCCAGCAGCTTCCGGACCGTCCGGGAGCTGTTTTTT. It is translated as CASSFRTVRELFF.

There are many counts of this clonotype. V gene TRBV6-1 combines with J gene TRBJ2-7; 7 nucleotides match TRBD2. Germline lookup yields CDR1 MNHNS and CDR2 SASEGT. The V gene end was trimmed by 6 bases and the J gene end by 0 bases; junction bases not matched to a gene: 14. The CDR3 covers 17 residues. The CDR3 reads CASSARAGDASSYEQYF. CDR3 coding DNA: TGTGCCAGCAGCGCAAGGGCGGGAGACGCGAGCTCCTACGAGCAGTACTTC.

This clonotype has at least ten counts. The chain uses TRBV27 and TRBJ2-7, with 7 bases lining up with TRBD1. This CDR3 spans 14 amino acids. The V gene end was trimmed by 5 bases and the J gene end by 7 bases; junction bases not matched to a gene: 11. Germline loops: CDR1 MNHEY, CDR2 SMNVEV (reference sequence). DNA for the CDR3: TGTGCCAGCAGTCTGTTCCCAGGGGGTAAAGAGCAGTACTTC. Residues: CASSLFPGGKEQYF.

This clonotype has a count of ten or more. The V gene is TRBV2, the J gene TRBJ2-5; D is uncertain. The V gene's germline CDR1 is SNHLY and CDR2 FYNNEI. The V and J ends lost 3 bases and 3 bases respectively, with 11 bases between them. This CDR3 has 14 amino acids. This CDR3 reads CASSDPSHEETQYF. The CDR3 nucleotides read TGTGCCAGCAGTGACCCCAGCCACGAAGAGACCCAGTACTTC.

In its sample, this clonotype was seen many times. V usage is TRBV7-6 and J usage is TRBJ2-1; perhaps TRBD2 as D (6 bases). Germline V lookup: CDR1 SGHVS, CDR2 FNYEAQ. The CDR3 sequence is 14 residues long. V was shortened by 1 base and J by 8 bases, with 12 bases between the two germline ends. As DNA, the CDR3 is TGTGCCAGCAGCTTAGAGAGGAGGGGCGATGAGCAGTTCTTC. It encodes CASSLERRGDEQFF.

This clonotype showed up many times. The genes are TRBV5-4 and TRBJ2-1, with 8 bases matching TRBD2. CDR1 is SGHNT and CDR2 is YYREEE in the germline V gene (reference sequence). V dropped 4 bases and J dropped 8; count of bases not matched to a gene: 14. This CDR3 has 16 amino acids. CDR3 sequence: CASSGGGTSSIHEQFF. The CDR3, as DNA: TGTGCCAGCAGCGGTGGCGGGACTAGTTCAATCCATGAGCAGTTCTTC.

In this sample, this clonotype turned up many times. This chain joins TRBV21-1 and TRBJ2-1; no check of the table's D call, TRBD2, against the DNA was made. TRBV21-1 is deemed a pseudogene. This CDR3 is 14 amino acids long. For the CDR3, the DNA is TGTGCCAGCAGCTTACCGGGACTAGAGACTGAGCAGTTCTTC. It codes for CASSLPGLETEQFF.

In its sample, this clonotype was seen many times. J is TRBJ2-1 and V is TRBV21-1; whether TRBD2, the table's D call, matches the DNA was not checked. TRBV21-1 is a listed pseudogene. There are 19 residues in the CDR3. CDR3 loop: CASSKSMDGAPYCYNEQFF. Here the CDR3 DNA reads TGTGCCAGCAGCAAAAGCATGGATGGGGCCCCATACTGCTACAATGAGCAGTTCTTC.

In the case of this clonotype: This may be a read error, as it is one base from a much larger clone. The chain joins TRBV5-1 to TRBJ2-5, with 10 nucleotides matching TRBD2. Germline V gene data show CDR1 as SGHRS and CDR2 as YFSETQ. This CDR3 is built from 14 residues. The CDR3 nucleotides are TGCGCCAGCAGGTCCGGGACTAGCGAAAAGACCCAGTGCTTC. Its translation: CASRSGTSEKTQCF.

In this sample, this clonotype turned up many times. In DNA, the CDR3 is TGTGCCAGCAGCCGTATGGAGAATTCGGTCCCCACAGATACGCAGTATTTT. The encoded protein is CASSRMENSVPTDTQYF. The chain is built from TRBV21-1 and TRBJ2-3; whether TRBD1, the table's D call, matches the DNA was not checked. TRBV21-1 is marked as a pseudogene. This CDR3 is 17 amino acids long.

This clonotype was picked up many times. The chain carries TRBV21-1 and TRBJ1-1; TRBD1, the D gene given by the table, was not confirmed from the DNA. TRBV21-1 is labeled a pseudogene. This CDR3 region has 15 residues. CDR3 nucleotides: TGTGCCAGCAAGTGCCTGGGGGGGGGTTGGACTGAAGCTTTCTTT. Protein: CASKCLGGGWTEAFF.

Comment on this clonotype: A much larger clone differs from this one at a single base, so this may be a read error. The gene calls are TRBV6-2 or TRBV6-3 and TRBJ2-7, with a possible D match to TRBD1 (5 bases). The CDR3 is 14 amino acids. Looked up from germline, CDR1 is MNHEY and CDR2 is SVGEGT. V was pared by 0 bases and J by 1 base, with 7 bases between. The CDR3 nucleotides are TGTGCCAGCAGTTACTCGTACAGGTCCTACGAGCAGTACTTC. Its protein is CASSYSYRSYEQYF.

The chain combines TRBV30 with TRBJ1-4; TRBD1 agrees at 10 bases. Per germline, CDR1 GTSNPN and CDR2 SVGIG (reference sequence). The CDR3 sequence is 13 residues long. Germline trimming cut 8 bases from V and 5 bases from J; bases unmatched to any gene: 5. For the CDR3, the DNA is TGTGCCGGGGGACAGGGGAGAAATGAAAAACTGTTTTTT. This sequence encodes CAGGQGRNEKLFF.

This clonotype occurred many times. The chain combines TRBV18 with TRBJ2-2; 13 bases are shared with TRBD2. The CDR3 extends over 16 amino acids. The germline V gene has CDR1 KGHSH and CDR2 LQKENI. After removal of 3 bases from V and 6 bases from J, the junction contained 4 bases not matched to a gene. The CDR3 DNA sequence: TGTGCCAGCTCACCCTGGACTAGCGGGAGTGCCGGGGAGCTGTTTTTT. Translation gives CASSPWTSGSAGELFF.

The rearrangement joins TRBV5-1 to TRBJ2-1; 13 nucleotides align to TRBD2. Trimming removed 3 bases from V and 6 bases from J; junction bases left unmatched: 12. Germline loops: CDR1 SGHRS, CDR2 YFSETQ. This CDR3 is built from 18 residues. The CDR3 DNA is TGCGCCAGCAGCTCGGGATTCCAATGGACTAGCGGGAGCAATGAGCAGTTCTTC. Protein product: CASSSGFQWTSGSNEQFF.

This clonotype has at least ten counts. This chain uses TRBV5-1 with TRBJ2-7, with TRBD1 identical over 7 bases. After removal of 4 bases from V and 5 bases from J, the junction contained 9 bases not matched to a gene. CDR1 and CDR2 from the germline V gene are SGHRS and YFSETQ. CDR3 length: 14 amino acids. The DNA of the CDR3 is TGCGCCAGCAGCGAGATCCGGGACAGCCACGAGCAGTACTTC. Amino acid sequence: CASSEIRDSHEQYF.

This clonotype was detected many times. The chain uses TRBV9 and TRBJ2-1, with D perhaps matching TRBD2 (6 bases). The CDR3 contains 15 residues. Germline V gives CDR1 SGDLS, CDR2 YYNGEE. With 0 bases removed from V and 4 bases from J, the gap between germline ends came to 11 bases. The CDR3 nucleotides read TGTGCCAGCAGCGTAGGCCTAGCGTCTTACAATGAGCAGTTCTTC. It encodes CASSVGLASYNEQFF.